The 6 T cell receptor beta chains reported below all come from one sample, sequenced in a study of blood T cell repertoires in COVID-19. Here immunoSEQ multiplex PCR was the method, and the copy in TCRdb shows in-frame clones only, minus some. In the table there are fewer than 250,000 clones, over 80% of which are singletons. Sequencing was performed on PBMCs or T cells enriched from blood (not recorded which). These TCRs come from a man aged 45-65 years who had been exposed to COVID-19.

V is TRBV7-3 and J is TRBJ2-7; 14 bases agree with TRBD2. The CDR3 has 16 residues. Germline V lookup: CDR1 SGHTA, CDR2 FQGTGA. V shed 6 bases and J 6 bases; nucleotides not matched to a gene: 10. The CDR3 DNA sequence: TGTGCCAGCAGGAGAATTCGGGGGACTAGCGGGGGCGAGCAGTACTTC. This codes for CASRRIRGTSGGEQYF.

J is TRBJ1-3 and V is TRBV4-1, with no clear D. From germline, CDR1 is MGHRA and CDR2 YSYEKL. Trimming cost V 8 bases and J 0 bases, with 14 bases left between them. The CDR3 is 15 amino acids. In DNA, the CDR3 is TGCGCCAGCGGAGAAAGAACGAGCTCTGGAAACACCATATATTTT. Residues: CASGERTSSGNTIYF.

The chain combines TRBV28 with TRBJ1-1; 7 bases line up with TRBD1. CDR1 is MDHEN and CDR2 is SYDVKM in the germline V gene. CDR3 size: 15 residues. J lost 2 bases, V lost 2 bases, and 5 bases had no gene match. The CDR3, as DNA: TGTGCCAGCAGTTTAGGACAGGAGATCAACACTGAAGCTTTCTTT. It yields the protein CASSLGQEINTEAFF.

CDR3 nucleotide sequence: TGTGCCACCAGTGATAGGCCGGTAGTAGGGACTTTCTATGAGCAGTTCTTC. Encoded protein: CATSDRPVVGTFYEQFF. The rearrangement links TRBV24-1 to TRBJ2-1; a possible D gene is TRBD2 (6 bases). V gave up 3 bases and J gave up 8 bases, with 22 bases separating them. The length of the CDR3 is 17 residues. From germline, CDR1 is KGHDR and CDR2 SFDVKD.

Regarding this clone: The sample has other DNA sequences that encode this CDR3 too. The V gene is TRBV3-1 (or the pseudogene TRBV3-2), the J gene TRBJ2-5; 11 bases map to TRBD2. The CDR3 is made up of 16 amino acids. Trimming at V came to 1 base and at J to 4 bases, leaving 5 bases not matched to a gene. Germline V gene data show CDR1 as LGHDT and CDR2 as YNNKEL (reference sequence). The CDR3 DNA reads TGTGCCAGCAGCCAAGGGTTAGCGGGAGGGCTAGAGACCCAGTACTTC. Its protein is CASSQGLAGGLETQYF.

A note on this clone: The sample has other DNA sequences that encode this CDR3 too. The V gene is TRBV5-1, the J gene TRBJ2-5; 8 positions agree with TRBD1. This CDR3 spans 13 amino acids. The V gene's germline CDR1 is SGHRS and CDR2 YFSETQ. The V and J ends lost 4 bases and 5 bases, in that order; junction bases with no gene match: 4. The CDR3 DNA sequence: TGCGCCAGCAGCCCAGGGGGCCCGGAGACCCAGTACTTC. Protein product: CASSPGGPETQYF.